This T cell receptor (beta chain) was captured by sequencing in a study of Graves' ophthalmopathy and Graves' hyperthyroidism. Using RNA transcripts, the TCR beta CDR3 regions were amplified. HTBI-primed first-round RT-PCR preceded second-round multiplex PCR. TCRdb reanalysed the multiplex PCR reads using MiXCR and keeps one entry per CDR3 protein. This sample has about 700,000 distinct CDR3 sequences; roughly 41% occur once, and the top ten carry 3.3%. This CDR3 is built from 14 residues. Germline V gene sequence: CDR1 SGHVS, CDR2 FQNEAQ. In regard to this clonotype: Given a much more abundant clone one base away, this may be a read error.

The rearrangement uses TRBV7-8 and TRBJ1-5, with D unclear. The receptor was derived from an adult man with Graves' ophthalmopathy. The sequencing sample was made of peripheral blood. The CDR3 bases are TGTGCCAGCAGCTTTCTGGATAGCAATCAGCCCCGGCATTTT. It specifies CASSFLDSNQPRHF.